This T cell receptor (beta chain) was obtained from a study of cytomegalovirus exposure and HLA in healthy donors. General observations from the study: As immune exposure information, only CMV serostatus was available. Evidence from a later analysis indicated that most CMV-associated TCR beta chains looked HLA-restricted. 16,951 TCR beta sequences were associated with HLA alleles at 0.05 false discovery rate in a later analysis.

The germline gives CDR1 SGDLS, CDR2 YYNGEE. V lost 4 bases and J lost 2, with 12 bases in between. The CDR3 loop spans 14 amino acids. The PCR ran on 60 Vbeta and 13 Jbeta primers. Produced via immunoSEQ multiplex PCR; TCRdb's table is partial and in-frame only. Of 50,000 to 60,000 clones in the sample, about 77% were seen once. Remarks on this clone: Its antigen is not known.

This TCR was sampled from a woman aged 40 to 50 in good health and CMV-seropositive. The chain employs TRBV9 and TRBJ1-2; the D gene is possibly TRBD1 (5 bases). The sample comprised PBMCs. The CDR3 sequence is CASSLGGGNYGYTF. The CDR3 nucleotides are TGTGCCAGCAGCCTTGGGGGGGGAAACTATGGCTACACCTTC.